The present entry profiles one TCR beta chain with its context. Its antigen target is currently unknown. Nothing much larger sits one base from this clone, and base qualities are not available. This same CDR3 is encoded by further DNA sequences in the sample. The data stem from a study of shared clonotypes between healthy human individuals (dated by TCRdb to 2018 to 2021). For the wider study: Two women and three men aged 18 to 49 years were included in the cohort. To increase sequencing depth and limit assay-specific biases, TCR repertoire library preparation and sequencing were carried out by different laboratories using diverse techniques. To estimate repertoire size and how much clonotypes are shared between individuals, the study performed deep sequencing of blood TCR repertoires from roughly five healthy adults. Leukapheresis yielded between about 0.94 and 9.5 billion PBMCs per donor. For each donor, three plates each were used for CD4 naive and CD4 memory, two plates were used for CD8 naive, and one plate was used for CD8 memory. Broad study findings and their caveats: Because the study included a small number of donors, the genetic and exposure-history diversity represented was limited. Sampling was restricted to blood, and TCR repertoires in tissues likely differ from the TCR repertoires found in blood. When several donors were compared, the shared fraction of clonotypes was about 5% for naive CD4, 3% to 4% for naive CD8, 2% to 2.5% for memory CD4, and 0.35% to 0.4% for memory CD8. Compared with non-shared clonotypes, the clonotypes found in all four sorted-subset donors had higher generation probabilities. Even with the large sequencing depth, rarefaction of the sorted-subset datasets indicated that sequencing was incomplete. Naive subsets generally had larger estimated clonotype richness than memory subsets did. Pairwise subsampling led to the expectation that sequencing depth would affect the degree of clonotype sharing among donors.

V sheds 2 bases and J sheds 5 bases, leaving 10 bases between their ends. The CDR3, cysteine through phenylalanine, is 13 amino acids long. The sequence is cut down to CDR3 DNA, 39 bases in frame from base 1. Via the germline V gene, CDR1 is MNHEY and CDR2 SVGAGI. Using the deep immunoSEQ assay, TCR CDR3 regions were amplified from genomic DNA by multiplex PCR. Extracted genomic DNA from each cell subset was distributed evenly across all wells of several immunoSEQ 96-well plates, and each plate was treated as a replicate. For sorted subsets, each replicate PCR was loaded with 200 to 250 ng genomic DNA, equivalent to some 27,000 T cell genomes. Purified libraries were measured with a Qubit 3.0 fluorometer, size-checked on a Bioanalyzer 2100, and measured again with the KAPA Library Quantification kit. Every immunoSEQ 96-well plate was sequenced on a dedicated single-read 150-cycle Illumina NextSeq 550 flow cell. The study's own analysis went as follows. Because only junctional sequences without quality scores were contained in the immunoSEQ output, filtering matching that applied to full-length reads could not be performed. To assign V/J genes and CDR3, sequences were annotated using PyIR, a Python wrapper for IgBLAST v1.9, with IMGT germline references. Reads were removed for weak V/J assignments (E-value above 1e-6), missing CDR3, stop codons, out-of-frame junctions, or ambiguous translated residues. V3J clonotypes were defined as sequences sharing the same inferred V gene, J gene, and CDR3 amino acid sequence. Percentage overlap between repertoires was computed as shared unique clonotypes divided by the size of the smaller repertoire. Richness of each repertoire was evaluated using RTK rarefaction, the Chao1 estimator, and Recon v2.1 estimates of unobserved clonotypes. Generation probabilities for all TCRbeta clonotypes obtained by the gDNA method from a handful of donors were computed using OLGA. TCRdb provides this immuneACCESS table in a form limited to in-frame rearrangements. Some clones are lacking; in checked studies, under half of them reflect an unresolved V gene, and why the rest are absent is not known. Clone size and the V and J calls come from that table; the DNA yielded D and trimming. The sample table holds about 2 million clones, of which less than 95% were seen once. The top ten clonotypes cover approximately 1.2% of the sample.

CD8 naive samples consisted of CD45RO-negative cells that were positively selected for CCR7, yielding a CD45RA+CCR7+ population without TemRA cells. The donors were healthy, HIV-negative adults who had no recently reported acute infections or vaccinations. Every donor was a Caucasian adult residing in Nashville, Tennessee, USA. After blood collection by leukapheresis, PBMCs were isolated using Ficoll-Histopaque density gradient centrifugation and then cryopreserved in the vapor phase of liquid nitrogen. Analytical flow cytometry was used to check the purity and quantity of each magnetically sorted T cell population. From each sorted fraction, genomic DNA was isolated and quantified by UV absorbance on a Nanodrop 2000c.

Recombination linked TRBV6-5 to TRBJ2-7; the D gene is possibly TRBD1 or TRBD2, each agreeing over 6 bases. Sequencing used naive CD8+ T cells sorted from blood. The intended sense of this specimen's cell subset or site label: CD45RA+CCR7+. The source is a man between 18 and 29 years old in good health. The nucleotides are TGTGCCAGCAGTTACGGAGGGGGGAACGAGCAGTACTTC. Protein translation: CASSYGGGNEQYF.